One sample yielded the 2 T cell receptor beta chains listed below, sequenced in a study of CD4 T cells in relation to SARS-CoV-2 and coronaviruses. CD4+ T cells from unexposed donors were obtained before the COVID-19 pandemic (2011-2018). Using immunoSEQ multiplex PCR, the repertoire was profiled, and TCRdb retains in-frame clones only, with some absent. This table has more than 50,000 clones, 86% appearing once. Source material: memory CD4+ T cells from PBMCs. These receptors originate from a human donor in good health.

The CDR3 sequence: CASADSMSSYEQYF. The CDR3 DNA sequence: TGTGCCAGCGCTGACAGCATGAGCTCCTACGAGCAGTACTTC. The chain has TRBV6-5 and TRBJ2-7, with D possibly matching TRBD1 (5 bases). Trimming pared 8 bases from V and 0 bases from J, leaving 14 bases between. CDR1 is MNHEY, CDR2 SVGAGI, per germline. The CDR3 is 14 residues long.

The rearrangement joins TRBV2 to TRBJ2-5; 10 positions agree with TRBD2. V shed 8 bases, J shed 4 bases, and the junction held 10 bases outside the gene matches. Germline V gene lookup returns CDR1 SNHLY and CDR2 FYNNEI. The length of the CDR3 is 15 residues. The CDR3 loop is CASGLAGVKGETQYF. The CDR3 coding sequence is TGTGCCAGCGGGCTAGCGGGAGTGAAGGGAGAGACCCAGTACTTC.